Presented here are 14 T cell receptor beta chains from one specimen sequenced in a study of cytomegalovirus exposure and HLA in healthy donors (dated by TCRdb to 2016 to 2017). Library preparation used the immunoSEQ multiplex PCR assay. The multiplex PCR relied on a mix of 60 forward primers for TCR Vbeta segments and 13 reverse primers for TCR Jbeta segments. TCRdb stores this immuneACCESS table with in-frame sequences only. Part of the clones is absent; in the studies checked, under half of the shortfall reflects unresolved V genes, and no reason is known for the rest. The sample contains some 100,000 clones, about 80% of them found a single time. Clones ranked in the top ten supply about 5% of the sample. Material for sequencing was PBMCs. Receptor source: a man aged 45-65 years in good health and CMV-seropositive.

V and J are TRBV6-5 and TRBJ2-7; 12 bases line up with TRBD2. CDR1 MNHEY and CDR2 SVGAGI come from the germline V gene. The CDR3 has 14 residues. With V trimmed by 5 bases and J by 3 bases, 2 bases remained unmatched. In nucleotides, the CDR3 is TGTGCCAGCAGTAAACTAGCGGGGGGCTACGAGCAGTACTTC. Protein product: CASSKLAGGYEQYF.

The CDR3 here is CASSFQVGVNRNEQFF. In DNA, the CDR3 is TGTGCCAGCAGCTTTCAGGTCGGGGTAAATAGGAATGAGCAGTTCTTC. This sequence joins TRBV7-2 and TRBJ2-1; D is possibly TRBD2 (5 bases). CDR1 and CDR2 (germline): SGHTA, FQGNSA. The CDR3 is made up of 16 amino acids. V was clipped by 3 bases and J by 7 bases, with 19 bases between them.

The rearrangement uses TRBV28 and TRBJ1-1; D gene ambiguous. The germline CDR1 and CDR2 sequences are MDHEN and SYDVKM. V was trimmed by 4 bases and J by 10 bases, leaving 13 bases between them. CDR3 length equals 12 residues. CDR3 coding DNA: TGTGCCAGCAGTTACCAGCTGACTACAGCTTTCTTT. Its protein product is CASSYQLTTAFF.

V and J are TRBV6-1 and TRBJ1-6; D uncertain. Trimming pared 6 bases from V and 4 bases from J, leaving 10 bases between. Germline CDR1 reads MNHNS; CDR2 reads SASEGT. The CDR3 is made up of 14 amino acids. CDR3 amino acids: CASRGGRYNSPLHF. In DNA, the CDR3 is TGTGCCAGCAGAGGAGGACGATATAATTCACCCCTCCACTTT.

The rearrangement joins TRBV10-3 to TRBJ2-3, with D maybe TRBD2 (6 bases). The CDR3 totals 17 residues. Trimming removed 0 bases from V and 5 bases from J, with 18 bases in between. CDR1 ENHRY and CDR2 SYGVKD come from the germline V gene. Here the CDR3 reads CAISESNGGGGRDTQYF. The CDR3 DNA follows: TGTGCCATCAGTGAGTCGAACGGGGGAGGAGGGAGAGATACGCAGTATTTT.

This chain links TRBV28 with TRBJ1-2; 8 bases agree with TRBD1. Trimming took 3 bases from V and 8 from J; bases not matched to a gene: 11. Germline-derived CDR1 and CDR2 are MDHEN and SYDVKM. The CDR3 runs to 15 residues. The CDR3 coding sequence is TGTGCCAGCAGTTTCCCGGTTGGACAGGGTACAGGCTACACCTTC. Its translation is CASSFPVGQGTGYTF.

This sequence joins TRBV7-9 and TRBJ2-3; 7 bases match TRBD1. J gave up 0 bases and V 5 bases, and 5 bases lay outside the gene matches. The CDR3 contains 15 residues. The germline V gene encodes CDR1 SEHNR and CDR2 FQNEAQ (reference sequence). For the CDR3, the DNA is TGTGCCAGCAGCCCCGGGACAGCCAGCACAGATACGCAGTATTTT. This codes for CASSPGTASTDTQYF.

The V call is TRBV6-5, the J call TRBJ2-7, with TRBD2 matching 7 bases. The CDR3 runs 13 residues. With V trimmed by 6 bases and J by 6 bases, 8 bases remained unmatched. Germline lookup yields CDR1 MNHEY and CDR2 SVGAGI. CDR3 loop: CASRARLAAEQYF. The CDR3, as DNA: TGTGCCAGCAGGGCCAGACTAGCCGCCGAGCAGTACTTC.

The J gene is TRBJ1-1, the V gene TRBV10-3; weak D call: TRBD1 (6 bases). Germline CDR1 is ENHRY and CDR2 is SYGVKD. The CDR3 sequence is 15 residues long. Trimming stripped 7 bases from V and 3 bases from J, with 18 bases between. For the CDR3, the DNA is TGTGCCATCAATCCCGGGGGGCAGGGGTACACTGAAGCTTTCTTT. Amino acid sequence: CAINPGGQGYTEAFF.

Details on this clone: The sample has other DNA sequences that encode this CDR3 too. V gene TRBV19 combines with J gene TRBJ1-2; unclear D gene. The V gene lost 4 bases and the J gene lost 0 bases, with 9 bases spanning the gap. CDR3 size: 14 residues. Germline V gives CDR1 LNHDA, CDR2 SQIVND (reference sequence). CDR3 in amino acids: CASSRGGANYGYTF. The DNA of the CDR3 is TGTGCCAGTAGTAGAGGAGGAGCTAACTATGGCTACACCTTC.

The rearrangement links TRBV10-3 to TRBJ2-5; TRBD1 matches at 11 bases. From germline, CDR1 is ENHRY and CDR2 SYGVKD. There are 18 residues in the CDR3. V lost 0 bases and J lost 1; bases outside the gene matches: 7. The CDR3 sequence is CAISESLPGTGGQETQYF. The CDR3 DNA follows: TGTGCCATCAGTGAGTCCCTACCTGGGACAGGGGGCCAAGAGACCCAGTACTTC.

This sequence joins TRBV5-1 and TRBJ1-1, with a possible D match to TRBD1 (5 bases). Germline lookup yields CDR1 SGHRS and CDR2 YFSETQ. This CDR3 spans 15 amino acids. The V end lost 4 bases, the J end lost 0 bases, and 13 bases lay between the germline ends. The CDR3 sequence: CASSPGGTMNTEAFF. The CDR3 DNA sequence: TGCGCCAGCAGCCCGGGAGGGACTATGAACACTGAAGCTTTCTTT.

This chain joins TRBV6-6 and TRBJ1-5; 10 bases map to TRBD1. The CDR3 runs to 15 residues. The J segment lost 7 bases and the V segment lost 6 bases, leaving 9 bases of the junction unmatched. Germline V gene lookup returns CDR1 MNHNY and CDR2 SVGAGI (reference sequence). The CDR3 nucleotides are TGTGCCAGCAGACCGGGACAGGGGTCGTCGCAGCCCCAGCATTTT. This translates into CASRPGQGSSQPQHF.

V usage is TRBV5-1 and J usage is TRBJ1-4; 7 bases are shared with TRBD1. Per germline, CDR1 SGHRS and CDR2 YFSETQ. The J segment lost 7 bases and the V segment lost 2 bases, leaving 5 bases of the junction unmatched. The CDR3 consists of 14 residues. CDR3 amino acids: CASSLRGPSEKLFF. CDR3 bases: TGCGCCAGCAGCTTAAGGGGGCCTAGTGAAAAACTGTTTTTT. The variable domain in full, completed from reference TRBV5-1 and TRBJ1-4, reads KAGVTQTPRYLIKTRGQQVTLSCSPISGHRSVSWYQQTPGQGLQFLFEYFSETQRNKGNFPGRFSGRQFSNSRSEMNVSTLELGDSALYLCASSLRGPSEKLFFGSGTQLSVL.